This T cell receptor (beta chain) stems from a study of human CD8 memory T cell subsets. Study-wide results and caveats: Diversity, measured as normalized Shannon-Wiener diversity, was similarly high in stem-like memory and precursor exhausted T cells. Effector memory cells did not share this. The study sequenced T cell receptor beta chains and no other chains.

Germline lookup yields CDR1 SNHLY and CDR2 FYNNEI. The CDR3 totals 17 residues. This clonotype shows up as medium-sized by frequency. The target antigen is unknown. Extraction of RNA, which was performed with an RNeasy Mini Kit, drew on duplicate vials of fewer than 180,000 sorted CD8+ T cells per subset. Libraries of TCR beta chains were produced by 5' RACE (UMI-labeled). Original processing notes: Per TCR beta library, functional CDR3 beta clonotypes numbered roughly 3,000 to 18,000. From its re-call of the 5' RACE reads, TCRdb lists each CDR3 protein once, without DNA. The V and J calls come from TCRdb's annotation, not from the publication. This specimen shows 6,500 to 9,000 distinct CDR3 sequences; the ten leading clones hold under 25%.

The sample taken for sequencing was CD8+ T cells from PBMCs. This receptor was taken from a human donor in good health. The chain carries TRBV2 and TRBJ2-7; TCRdb indicates TRBD2, and absent DNA this call remains unverified. Here the CDR3 reads CASPGTSGGLSSYEQYF.